This TCR beta chain was recorded in a study of OX40 agonist ivuxolimab in advanced cancers. Study details: Patients assigned to dose escalation were diagnosed with hepatocellular carcinoma, melanoma, renal cell or head and neck cancer.

Concerning this clone itself: Its matching antigen is unknown.

V was clipped by 5 bases and J by 3 bases, with 1 base between them. This CDR3 spans 10 amino acids. CDR1 is SGHTA, CDR2 FQGNSA, per germline. General study findings and limits: Still undetermined is the antigen specificity of the expanded peripheral T cells. CD8+ T cells showed, on average, more clonal expansion than CD4+ cells.

This table comes from immunoSEQ multiplex PCR, and its TCRdb copy is limited to in-frame clones, with some not included. The profile covers about 52,000 clones, with approximately 94% appearing a single time and roughly 12% taken by the ten largest. This TCR was sampled from an adult with an advanced solid tumor such as melanoma, head and neck, liver or kidney cancer. The sample here was CD4+ or CD8+ T cells sorted from blood, taken in a trial of the OX40 agonist ivuxolimab. The chain is built from TRBV7-2 and TRBJ2-5, with D unresolved. The CDR3: CASSEETQYF. The DNA for the CDR3 is TGTGCCAGCAGCGAAGAGACCCAGTACTTC.